Each of the 26 T cell receptor beta chains below was sequenced from the same sample in a study of shared clonotypes between healthy human individuals. TCRdb's table, derived via immunoSEQ multiplex PCR, lists solely in-frame clones and lacks some. The sample has over a million clones, roughly 97% seen once. Sequenced sample: naive CD4+ T cells sorted from blood. Described subset: CD45RA+ positively selected. These receptors all come from a man under 40 in good health.

The V gene is TRBV2, the J gene TRBJ2-3; D is ambiguous. V shed 6 bases and J shed 5 bases, with 12 bases lying between them. CDR1 is SNHLY and CDR2 is FYNNEI in the germline V gene. This CDR3 is built from 13 residues. Here the CDR3 DNA reads TGTGCCAGCAGAAAGCTCCTAGGAGATACGCAGTATTTT. Amino acid sequence: CASRKLLGDTQYF.

The chain recombines TRBV2 with TRBJ1-1; a weak D match, TRBD1 (5 bases). The germline CDR1 and CDR2 sequences are SNHLY and FYNNEI. Trimming left V 0 bases short and J 8 bases short, with 13 bases between. The CDR3 is made up of 14 amino acids. The CDR3 is CASSEARGGVEAFF. The CDR3 nucleotides are TGTGCCAGCAGTGAAGCGCGTGGGGGTGTAGAAGCTTTCTTT.

The V and J genes are TRBV11-1 and TRBJ2-1, with D perhaps assigned TRBD1 or TRBD2 (5 bases each). This CDR3 spans 13 amino acids. The germline gives CDR1 SGHAT, CDR2 FQDESV (reference sequence). V gave up 3 bases and J gave up 8 bases, with 11 bases separating them. The CDR3 spells CASSLGRDDEQFF. CDR3 coding DNA: TGTGCCAGCAGCTTGGGCAGGGACGATGAGCAGTTCTTC.

As concerns this clone: A much larger clone differs by one base, so this may be a read error. The same CDR3 can be traced to other DNA sequences in this sample. J is TRBJ2-5 and V is TRBV28; D uncertain. Between the trimmed V and J ends, which lost 6 bases and 3 bases, there was a span of 5 bases. Looked up from germline, CDR1 is MDHEN and CDR2 is SYDVKM. This CDR3 has 11 residues. This CDR3 is CASSLKETQYF. In nucleotides, the CDR3 is TGTGCCAGCAGCTTGAAAGAGACCCAGTACTTC.

This clone appeared a single time. The chain is built from TRBV7-9 and TRBJ1-1; weak D call: TRBD1 (5 bases). The germline V and J ends were trimmed by 1 base and 3 bases, with 9 bases remaining between them. Germline CDR1 and CDR2: SEHNR and FQNEAQ (reference sequence). This CDR3 spans 14 amino acids. This CDR3 is CASSLEQGDTEAFF. As DNA, the CDR3 is TGTGCCAGCAGCTTAGAGCAGGGAGACACTGAAGCTTTCTTT.

This clone was counted once. The chain couples TRBV28 to TRBJ2-7, with 12 bases matching TRBD2. V lost 5 bases to trimming and J lost 2 bases; unmatched junction nucleotides: 4. Germline V CDR1 and CDR2: MDHEN, SYDVKM. The CDR3 length is 15 residues. This CDR3 reads CASSRTSGATYEQYF. DNA for the CDR3: TGTGCCAGCAGTCGGACTAGCGGGGCAACCTACGAGCAGTACTTC. Supplemented by reference TRBV28 and TRBJ2-7, the full variable domain reads DVKVTQSSRYLVKRTGEKVFLECVQDMDHENMFWYRQDPGLGLRLIYFSYDVKMKEKGDIPEGYSVSREKKERFSLILESASTNQTSMYLCASSRTSGATYEQYFGPGTRLTVT.

The V and J genes are TRBV16 and TRBJ1-5, with D tentatively TRBD1 (5 bases). The V gene lost 9 bases and the J gene lost 3 bases, with 12 bases spanning the gap. Germline assignment: CDR1 KGHSY and CDR2 FQNENV. The CDR3 spans 13 residues. The CDR3 reads CASIWGPNQPQHF. The CDR3 nucleotides read TGTGCCAGTATATGGGGACCCAATCAGCCCCAGCATTTT. Variable domain in full (rest from reference TRBV16 and TRBJ1-5): GEEVAQTPKHLVRGEGQKAKLYCAPIKGHSYVFWYQQVLKNEFKFLISFQNENVFDETGMPKERFSAKCLPNSPCSLEIQATKLEDSAVYFCASIWGPNQPQHFGDGTRLSIL.

This chain links TRBV4-1 with TRBJ2-7, with a tentative D call TRBD1 (6 bases). Germline CDR1 MGHRA, CDR2 YSYEKL. CDR3 length: 15 residues. Deletions cut 1 base from V and 2 bases from J, with 12 bases between. The CDR3 sequence is CASSQGRGFAYEQYF. The CDR3, as DNA: TGCGCCAGCAGCCAAGGAAGGGGGTTCGCCTACGAGCAGTACTTC.

The chain is built from TRBV30 and TRBJ2-7, with 7 bases lining up with TRBD1. V shed 5 bases and J 5 bases; nucleotides not matched to a gene: 9. Germline CDR1 reads GTSNPN; CDR2 reads SVGIG (reference sequence). The CDR3 contains 13 residues. The CDR3 bases are TGTGCCTGGCAGACAGGGTCAGGGGACGAGCAGTACTTC. It encodes CAWQTGSGDEQYF.

Of note for this clone: The same CDR3 also results from other DNA sequences found in this sample. The rearrangement joins TRBV4-3 to TRBJ1-3; D remains ambiguous. Between the trimmed V and J ends, which lost 1 base and 3 bases, there was a span of 1 base. This CDR3 is 12 amino acids long. Per germline, CDR1 LGHNA and CDR2 YSLEER. The CDR3 nucleotides are TGCGCCAGCAGCCAAGGTGGAAACACCATATATTTT. Translating it yields CASSQGGNTIYF.

About this clone itself: Compared with germline, one end of the junction differs, possibly owing to a read error. V gene TRBV7-7 combines with J gene TRBJ2-5, with D unresolved. Per germline, CDR1 SSHAT and CDR2 FNYEAQ (reference sequence). There are 13 residues in the CDR3. The CDR3 loop is CASSPPGVGTQYF. The CDR3 DNA reads as TGTGCTAGCAGCCCCCCAGGAGTGGGGACCCAGTACTTC.

The chain is built from TRBV5-4 and TRBJ1-1; the D is unclear. This CDR3 contains 13 residues. The V and J ends lost 5 bases and 0 bases respectively, with 8 bases between them. From germline, CDR1 is SGHNT and CDR2 YYREEE (reference sequence). CDR3 bases: TGTGCCAGCAGATCACGTCTGAACACTGAAGCTTTCTTT. As protein: CASRSRLNTEAFF.

This sequence joins TRBV2 and TRBJ1-5; 9 bases line up with TRBD1. Looked up from germline, CDR1 is SNHLY and CDR2 is FYNNEI. The CDR3 totals 15 residues. V trimming: 8 bases; J trimming: 2 bases; junction bases outside the gene matches: 7. CDR3: CASRGQGEGNQPQHF. Written as DNA, the CDR3 is TGTGCCAGCCGGGGACAGGGAGAGGGCAATCAGCCCCAGCATTTT.

The chain has TRBV2 and TRBJ2-7, with 10 positions matching TRBD2. The CDR3 covers 15 residues. Germline-derived CDR1 and CDR2 are SNHLY and FYNNEI. With 4 bases clipped from V and 5 bases from J, the junction kept 8 bases outside the gene matches. CDR3 protein: CASSGAGGPSHEQYF. CDR3 coding DNA: TGTGCCAGCAGTGGAGCGGGAGGGCCCTCGCACGAGCAGTACTTC.

The chain employs TRBV25-1 and TRBJ2-2; 11 nucleotides match TRBD1. CDR1 and CDR2 (germline): MGHDK, SYGVNS. J was trimmed by 5 bases and V by 3 bases; bases with no gene match: 5. CDR3 length: 16 amino acids. The CDR3 loop is CASSDWTGGRTGELFF. The CDR3 bases are TGTGCCAGCAGTGATTGGACAGGGGGCCGAACCGGGGAGCTGTTTTTT. Full variable domain (missing parts from reference TRBV25-1 and TRBJ2-2): EADIYQTPRYLVIGTGKKITLECSQTMGHDKMYWYQQDPGMELHLIHYSYGVNSTEKGDLSSESTVSRIRTEHFPLTLESARPSHTSQYLCASSDWTGGRTGELFFGEGSRLTVL.

This clone was counted a single time. The V call is TRBV5-1, the J call TRBJ2-3; D not resolved. The CDR3 contains 14 residues. Germline CDR1 reads SGHRS; CDR2 reads YFSETQ. V lost 4 bases, J lost 4 bases, and 13 bases lay in between. This CDR3 is CASSHRFAPDTQYF. The CDR3 region has the DNA TGCGCCAGCAGCCATCGATTCGCCCCAGATACGCAGTATTTT.

The chain employs TRBV6-1 and TRBJ2-5, with 14 positions matching TRBD2. The V gene's germline CDR1 is MNHNS and CDR2 SASEGT. The CDR3 spans 15 residues. V lost 5 bases, J lost 4 bases, and 3 bases stayed unmatched. The CDR3 DNA sequence: TGTGCCAGCAGTCGGACTAGCGGGAGGAGAGAGACCCAGTACTTC. Its protein is CASSRTSGRRETQYF.

The genes are TRBV9 and TRBJ1-3; TRBD1 is a possible D gene (6 bases). V lost 2 bases, J lost 2 bases, and 11 bases lay in between. This CDR3 spans 15 amino acids. The germline V gene encodes CDR1 SGDLS and CDR2 YYNGEE. The DNA of the CDR3 is TGTGCCAGCAGCGTCTCAGGGGTCCCTGGAAACACCATATATTTT. Its protein product is CASSVSGVPGNTIYF.

The chain has TRBV30 and TRBJ1-5, with TRBD1 matching over 7 bases. Germline values: CDR1 GTSNPN, CDR2 SVGIG (reference sequence). V lost 4 bases, J lost 2 bases, and 5 bases stayed unmatched. There are 14 residues in the CDR3. CDR3 in DNA: TGTGCCTGGAACGTAGGGACAGGCAATCAGCCCCAGCATTTT. It yields the protein CAWNVGTGNQPQHF.

The chain couples TRBV7-9 to TRBJ2-5; D is perhaps TRBD1 (6 bases). From germline, CDR1 is SEHNR and CDR2 FQNEAQ (reference sequence). V was pared by 0 bases and J by 5 bases, with 13 bases between. CDR3 length: 15 amino acids. The CDR3, as DNA: TGTGCCAGCAGCTTAGCGACAGGTCTTTTGGAGACCCAGTACTTC. This codes for CASSLATGLLETQYF.

This chain joins TRBV21-1 and TRBJ1-1. TRBV21-1 corresponds to a pseudogene. The length of the CDR3 is 19 residues. The CDR3 sequence is CATWRAVRGIQGGLTEAFF. CDR3 DNA: TGTGCCACGTGGCGGGCCGTTAGAGGTATACAGGGAGGCCTAACTGAAGCTTTCTTT.

The V call is TRBV10-3, the J call TRBJ2-7, with 13 positions matching TRBD2. Germline V lookup: CDR1 ENHRY, CDR2 SYGVKD. There are 15 residues in the CDR3. Germline trimming cut 4 bases from V and 6 bases from J; bases unmatched to any gene: 6. The CDR3 DNA follows: TGTGCCATCAGTGGAAGGACTAGCGGGAGTTCCGAGCAGTACTTC. This translates into CAISGRTSGSSEQYF.

The V gene is TRBV27, the J gene TRBJ1-2; 10 bases are a match to TRBD1. The CDR3 covers 15 residues. CDR1 and CDR2 from the germline V gene are MNHEY and SMNVEV (reference sequence). V was pared by 4 bases and J by 3 bases, with 5 bases of the junction left unmatched. The CDR3, as DNA: TGTGCCAGCAGTTACTCGACAGGGGGCGACTATGGCTACACCTTC. It is translated as CASSYSTGGDYGYTF.

This chain joins TRBV6-1 and TRBJ2-5; a possible D gene is TRBD1 (6 bases). V lost 9 bases to trimming and J lost 2 bases, with 19 bases between them. Germline V CDR1 and CDR2: MNHNS, SASEGT. CDR3 length: 15 residues. CDR3 sequence: CASLRGGGPQETQYF. The CDR3, as DNA: TGTGCCAGTCTGCGAGGTGGGGGCCCACAAGAGACCCAGTACTTC.

CDR3 coding DNA: TGCGCCAGCAGCATGGGGGTCACTGAAGCTTTCTTT. It encodes CASSMGVTEAFF. The chain has TRBV5-1 and TRBJ1-1, with D maybe TRBD1 (5 bases). The V gene's germline CDR1 is SGHRS and CDR2 YFSETQ. The CDR3 is 12 amino acids. Trimming removed 4 bases from V and 4 bases from J, with 8 bases in between.

The chain has TRBV9 and TRBJ2-1; D may be TRBD1 (6 bases). This CDR3 has 20 amino acids. Looked up from germline, CDR1 is SGDLS and CDR2 is YYNGEE. V lost 4 bases and J 0 bases, leaving 26 bases between the germline ends. CDR3 DNA sequence: TGTGCCAGCAGCAGACGCCGGCAACAGGGCCGAAAGAGCTCCTACAATGAGCAGTTCTTC. Translating it yields CASSRRRQQGRKSSYNEQFF.